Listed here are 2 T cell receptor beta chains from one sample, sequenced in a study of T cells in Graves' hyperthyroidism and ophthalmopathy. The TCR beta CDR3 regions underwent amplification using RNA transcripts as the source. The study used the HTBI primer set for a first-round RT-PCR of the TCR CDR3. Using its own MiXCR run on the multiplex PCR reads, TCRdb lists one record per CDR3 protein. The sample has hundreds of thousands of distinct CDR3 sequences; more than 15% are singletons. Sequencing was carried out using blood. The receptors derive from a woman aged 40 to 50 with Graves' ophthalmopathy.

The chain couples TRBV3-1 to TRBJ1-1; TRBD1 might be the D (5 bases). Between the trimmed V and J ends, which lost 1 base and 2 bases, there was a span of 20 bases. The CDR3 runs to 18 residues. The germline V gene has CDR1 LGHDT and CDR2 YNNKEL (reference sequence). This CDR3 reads CASSQGQPSRVINTEAFF. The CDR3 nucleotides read TGTGCCAGCAGCCAAGGACAGCCCTCAAGAGTTATAAACACTGAAGCTTTCTTT.

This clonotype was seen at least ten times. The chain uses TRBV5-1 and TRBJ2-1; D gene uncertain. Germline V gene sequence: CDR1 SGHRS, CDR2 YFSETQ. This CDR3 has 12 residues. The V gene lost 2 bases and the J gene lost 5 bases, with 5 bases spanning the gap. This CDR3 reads CASSFDDNEQFF. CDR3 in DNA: TGCGCCAGCAGCTTCGACGACAATGAGCAGTTCTTC.